The rows below give T cell receptor beta chains drawn from one sample of a study of response to subunit inactivated influenza vaccine. MiXCR, run by TCRdb on the RT-PCR reads, gives a single entry per CDR3 protein. The sample yields some 570,000 distinct CDR3 sequences, roughly 12% seen once. In addition, the sample was reused for a study of T cells expressing NK-cell markers.

Here the sequenced sample was PBMCs from blood, taken on the day of vaccination. The receptors stem from a man aged 50-60 years who received an inactivated influenza vaccine. Both conserved end residues are part of each CDR3. The D gene is left open where the match is weak. Only some rows state a clone size, as once, few, many or a class for expanded clones.

DNA | CDR3 | D | J | size | V
TGTGCCAGCAGCGAACTAGCGGGACTCTACAATGAGCAGTTCTTC | CASSELAGLYNEQFF | TRBD2 | TRBJ2-1 | NA | TRBV6-2/TRBV6-3
TGTGCCGGACTCCATACGGGAGGGCCCAATGAGCAGTTCTTC | CAGLHTGGPNEQFF | TRBD2 | TRBJ2-1 | NA | TRBV7-2
TGTGCCAGCAGCAATGTCGGGGGGGCATACACCGGGGAGCTGTTTTTT | CASSNVGGAYTGELFF | TRBD2 | TRBJ2-2 | NA | TRBV12-3/TRBV12-4
TGTGCCAGCAGTGAAACCTACGAGCAGTACTTC | CASSETYEQYF | NA | TRBJ2-7 | few | TRBV2
TGTGCCAGCAGCTTGGGACAGGGGGTCCCCCCGGATACGCAGTATTTT | CASSLGQGVPPDTQYF | TRBD1 | TRBJ2-3 | few | TRBV5-6
TGTGCCAGCAGCGCACTTTTTGGGGGCGAGCAGTACTTC | CASSALFGGEQYF | NA | TRBJ2-7 | few | TRBV9
TGTGCCCGCTCGAGATCCCGACTGACCTACGAGCAGTACTTC | CARSRSRLTYEQYF | NA | TRBJ2-7 | few | TRBV27
TGCAGTGCTAGAAACCCGGGGGTAGTATCCTACGAGCAGTACTTC | CSARNPGVVSYEQYF | NA | TRBJ2-7 | once | TRBV20-1
TGTGCCACCAGTGAACCGACAGGGAACACCGGGGAGCTGTTTTTT | CATSEPTGNTGELFF | NA | TRBJ2-2 | NA | TRBV24-1
TGCAGTGCTAGAGTAGTGTCCTATGACTATGGCTACACCTTC | CSARVVSYDYGYTF | NA | TRBJ1-2 | NA | TRBV20-1
TGTGCCAGCAGCTCCCAAGTGATCGGCGGGGAGCTGTTTTTT | CASSSQVIGGELFF | NA | TRBJ2-2 | NA | TRBV7-9
TGTGCCAGCAGTCCCCGGGACAGGGGCTCTGGCTACACCTTC | CASSPRDRGSGYTF | TRBD1 | TRBJ1-2 | few | TRBV12-3/TRBV12-4
TGTGCCAGCAGGACGGCAGGGCGCACAGATACGCAGTATTTT | CASRTAGRTDTQYF | NA | TRBJ2-3 | NA | TRBV6-2/TRBV6-3
TGTGCCAGCAGTGACCAAAGGGCAGATACGCAGTATTTT | CASSDQRADTQYF | NA | TRBJ2-3 | NA | TRBV2
TGTGCCAGCAGCCGGGGACAGGGAGAAAGGCCCCTCCACTTT | CASSRGQGERPLHF | TRBD1 | TRBJ1-6 | few | TRBV3-1
TGTGCCAGCAGTGAGTACTCCGGGACTAGCGACCTGGCAGGGGAGACCCAGTACTTC | CASSEYSGTSDLAGETQYF | TRBD2 | TRBJ2-5 | few | TRBV28
TGTGCCATCAGTGACGCCAGAAAAGAGACCCAGTACTTC | CAISDARKETQYF | NA | TRBJ2-5 | few | TRBV10-3
TGCGCCAGCAGCCCGAATGGACCTTACAATGAGCAGTTCTTC | CASSPNGPYNEQFF | NA | TRBJ2-1 | NA | TRBV4-3
TGTGCCAGCAGCAGACTAGAGGGCGAGCAGTACTTC | CASSRLEGEQYF | NA | TRBJ2-7 | few | TRBV6-5
TGCGCCAGCAGCCGGGGACAGGGGGCAACAGATACGCAGTATTTT | CASSRGQGATDTQYF | TRBD1 | TRBJ2-3 | NA | TRBV4-1
TGTGCCAGCAGTTACAAATCCCCTCCCCGGACAGAAGCTTTCTTT | CASSYKSPPRTEAFF | NA | TRBJ1-1 | few | TRBV6-5
TGTGCCAGCAGCTTGCACAGGGCCGGGGCCGGGGAGCTGTTTTTT | CASSLHRAGAGELFF | NA | TRBJ2-2 | NA | TRBV11-2
TGTGCCAGCGGCCGCTGGGACAGGCAAAATCAGCCCCAGCATTTT | CASGRWDRQNQPQHF | TRBD1 | TRBJ1-5 | few | TRBV12-3/TRBV12-4
TGTGCCAGCAGTCTGGGACAGCTTCGGGGGAACACTGAAGCTTTCTTT | CASSLGQLRGNTEAFF | TRBD1 | TRBJ1-1 | few | TRBV12-3/TRBV12-4
TGTGCCAGCAGCTTAATAGGGTCTAGCGGGAATGAGCAGTTCTTC | CASSLIGSSGNEQFF | TRBD2 | TRBJ2-1 | many | TRBV7-3
TGTGCCAGCAGCAGGACAGATTTGCAAGAGACCCAGTACTTC | CASSRTDLQETQYF | NA | TRBJ2-5 | NA | TRBV7-2
TGCAGCGTTGAACAGAGGCAGGCCATGAACACTGAAGCTTTCTTT | CSVEQRQAMNTEAFF | NA | TRBJ1-1 | NA | TRBV29-1
TGTGCCTGGACCCCGGGGGGACGGGTCACTGAAGCTTTCTTT | CAWTPGGRVTEAFF | NA | TRBJ1-1 | NA | TRBV30
TGTGCCAGCAGTCGTTCCGGGACTGGACTCACAGATACGCAGTATTTT | CASSRSGTGLTDTQYF | NA | TRBJ2-3 | NA | TRBV6-2/TRBV6-3
TGTGCCAGTACTAGCGGGAGCTCCTACGAGCAGTACTTC | CASTSGSSYEQYF | TRBD2 | TRBJ2-7 | NA | TRBV12-3/TRBV12-4
TGTGCCAGCAGCCTTGGACAAGTCTATAATTCACCCCTCCACTTT | CASSLGQVYNSPLHF | NA | TRBJ1-6 | few | TRBV5-4
TGTGCCAGCAGCTACCAAAGCGGGAGGGTCAACACCGGGGAGCTGTTTTTT | CASSYQSGRVNTGELFF | TRBD2 | TRBJ2-2 | NA | TRBV9
TGTGCCAGCTTACAGGGGACCACCTACGAGCAGTACTTC | CASLQGTTYEQYF | TRBD1 | TRBJ2-7 | NA | TRBV11-2
TGTGCCAGCAGCGAAGGACTGGTTAGAGCGCAGTTCTTC | CASSEGLVRAQFF | NA | TRBJ2-1 | few | TRBV12-3/TRBV12-4
TGTGCCAGCAGTTTACCTACAGGGGGAGTACAGCAGTTCTTC | CASSLPTGGVQQFF | TRBD1 | TRBJ2-1 | few | TRBV28
TGCGCCAGCAGGGGGGACAGGGATGAGCAGTTCTTC | CASRGDRDEQFF | TRBD1 | TRBJ2-1 | many | TRBV5-1
TGTGCCAGCAGTGAATCGGGGCGGCTGGGAACGACCGGGGAGCTGTTTTTT | CASSESGRLGTTGELFF | NA | TRBJ2-2 | NA | TRBV2
TGTGCCACACAAGCAGGGCACGAGACCCAGTACTTC | CATQAGHETQYF | NA | TRBJ2-5 | NA | TRBV7-2
TGTGCCAGCAGTCCACACAGGGGTTGGGGCTACACCTTC | CASSPHRGWGYTF | TRBD1 | TRBJ1-2 | NA | TRBV12-3/TRBV12-4
TGCAGTGCTAGAAATTCGCAGACCCAAGAGACCCAGTACTTC | CSARNSQTQETQYF | NA | TRBJ2-5 | NA | TRBV20-1
TGTGCCAGCAGATTATCTTCTCGGGTCCCCGGGGAGCTGTTTTTT | CASRLSSRVPGELFF | NA | TRBJ2-2 | NA | TRBV11-2
TGTGCCAGCAGTTTTTCGGGACAGGGAGAGACCCAGTACTTC | CASSFSGQGETQYF | TRBD1 | TRBJ2-5 | few | TRBV12-3/TRBV12-4
TGCGCCAGCAGAAGGGACTACACCTACAATGAGCAGTTCTTC | CASRRDYTYNEQFF | TRBD2 | TRBJ2-1 | many | TRBV10-2
TGCAGTGCTAGAGGGTTATGGGGACAGGGAAGGAGGAACTATGGCTACACCTTC | CSARGLWGQGRRNYGYTF | TRBD1 | TRBJ1-2 | few | TRBV20-1